The next 21 T cell receptor beta chains were all read from a single sample in a study of blood T cell repertoires in COVID-19. Only in-frame clones appear in the TCRdb table, and some are missing; sequencing was by immunoSEQ multiplex PCR. The sample consists of approximately 300,000 clones, roughly 87% of them appearing once. The sample consisted of peripheral blood. Receptor source: a man aged 18 to 29 with active or convalescent COVID-19.

This CDR3 is CAISESGLRTEAFF. CDR3 DNA: TGTGCCATCAGTGAGTCTGGGTTGCGGACTGAAGCTTTCTTT. The chain is built from TRBV10-3 and TRBJ1-1; D unresolved. CDR1 is ENHRY, CDR2 SYGVKD, per germline. This CDR3 contains 14 residues. V was pared by 0 bases and J by 5 bases, with 10 bases between.

V is TRBV6-1 and J is TRBJ2-7, with 8 bases identical to TRBD1. V lost 1 base, J lost 6 bases, and 8 bases stayed unmatched. This CDR3 comprises 15 residues. The germline CDR1 and CDR2 sequences are MNHNS and SASEGT. This chain's CDR3 is CASSEEAGGLSEQYF. The DNA of the CDR3 is TGTGCCAGCAGTGAAGAGGCAGGGGGCTTGAGCGAGCAGTACTTC.

The chain links TRBV29-1 to TRBJ2-3; 8 bases match TRBD2. CDR3 length equals 17 residues. With V trimmed by 6 bases and J by 3 bases, 17 bases remained unmatched. Germline V gives CDR1 SQVTM, CDR2 ANQGSEA. The CDR3: CSVGWTGGPGWTDTQYF. The CDR3 region has the DNA TGCAGCGTGGGGTGGACGGGAGGGCCTGGATGGACAGATACGCAGTATTTT.

This clone has only a few counts. The chain links TRBV28 to TRBJ2-7; 8 bases map to TRBD2. The CDR3 totals 17 residues. Germline assignment: CDR1 MDHEN and CDR2 SYDVKM. V lost 4 bases to trimming and J lost 5 bases; unmatched junction nucleotides: 16. CDR3 coding DNA: TGTGCCAGCAGTTACCTTAGGATACTAGCGGAGAACCACGAGCAGTACTTC. Its translation: CASSYLRILAENHEQYF.

This chain connects TRBV4-3 to TRBJ2-5; possible D gene TRBD2, 6 bases. The germline V gene encodes CDR1 LGHNA and CDR2 YSLEER. Deletions cut 0 bases from V and 3 bases from J, with 11 bases between. This CDR3 has 15 residues. The CDR3 DNA follows: TGCGCCAGCAGCCAAGATTTGGGGACTGAAGAGACCCAGTACTTC. This sequence encodes CASSQDLGTEETQYF.

The chain combines TRBV23-1 with TRBJ1-1, with 8 bases fitting TRBD1. TRBV23-1 is known as an ORF, though its function is uncertain. CDR3 length: 16 amino acids. After removal of 0 bases from V and 5 bases from J, the junction contained 8 bases not matched to a gene. CDR3 in amino acids: CASSQSGRQGNTEAFF. CDR3 DNA sequence: TGCGCCAGCAGTCAATCGGGCAGACAGGGGAATACTGAAGCTTTCTTT.

The chain links TRBV4-1 to TRBJ1-4, with 7 bases lining up with TRBD1. The CDR3 runs to 18 residues. With V trimmed by 4 bases and J by 4 bases, 15 bases remained unmatched. The germline gives CDR1 MGHRA, CDR2 YSYEKL. CDR3 DNA sequence: TGCGCCAGCAGCCTTGGGAGGATTAGGGACAGAGTTAATGAAAAACTGTTTTTT. Encoded protein: CASSLGRIRDRVNEKLFF.

This clone was seen a handful of times. The J gene is TRBJ1-1, the V gene TRBV4-3, with D possibly being TRBD1 (5 bases). V was clipped by 1 base and J by 11 bases, with 11 bases between them. CDR3 length: 12 amino acids. Germline V lookup: CDR1 LGHNA, CDR2 YSLEER. Here the CDR3 reads CASSQGGRVAFF. CDR3 coding DNA: TGCGCCAGCAGCCAAGGGGGGAGGGTGGCTTTCTTT.

CDR3 bases: TGTGCCAGCAGCCCCGTAACCGGGACAGTTAACACCGGGGAGCTGTTTTTT. Amino acid sequence: CASSPVTGTVNTGELFF. The V call is TRBV11-2, the J call TRBJ2-2, with TRBD1 matching 7 bases. The CDR3 is 17 residues long. After removal of 5 bases from V and 2 bases from J, the junction contained 11 bases not matched to a gene. Germline V gene data show CDR1 as SGHAT and CDR2 as FQNNGV.

The genes are TRBV5-6 and TRBJ2-7; 8 positions match TRBD2. The CDR3 contains 14 residues. The V gene end was trimmed by 0 bases and the J gene end by 4 bases; junction bases not matched to a gene: 3. Germline V gene lookup returns CDR1 SGHDT and CDR2 YYEEEE. Here the CDR3 DNA reads TGTGCCAGCAGCTTGGCGGGAGGGTTTTACGAGCAGTACTTC. Translated: CASSLAGGFYEQYF. Together with reference TRBV5-6 and TRBJ2-7, the CDR3 gives the full variable domain: DAGVTQSPTHLIKTRGQQVTLRCSPKSGHDTVSWYQQALGQGPQFIFQYYEEEERQRGNFPDRFSGHQFPNYSSELNVNALLLGDSALYLCASSLAGGFYEQYFGPGTRLTVT.

The rearrangement uses TRBV5-1 and TRBJ2-5; possibly TRBD1 for D (6 bases). Germline V lookup: CDR1 SGHRS, CDR2 YFSETQ. The CDR3 runs 15 residues. Trimming pared 0 bases from V and 5 bases from J, leaving 14 bases between. CDR3 residues: CASSLGDRLIETQYF. Here the CDR3 DNA reads TGCGCCAGCAGCTTGGGAGACAGGCTGATCGAGACCCAGTACTTC.

This clone turned up a few times. The gene calls are TRBV6-6 and TRBJ1-3; D is perhaps TRBD1 (5 bases). Germline-derived CDR1 and CDR2 are MNHNY and SVGAGI (reference sequence). With 5 bases removed from V and 9 bases from J, the gap between germline ends came to 11 bases. This CDR3 comprises 12 residues. The CDR3 reads CASSPAGLTIYF. CDR3 DNA: TGTGCCAGCAGTCCCGCGGGGCTCACCATATATTTT.

The chain couples TRBV5-1 to TRBJ2-3, with TRBD1 as a possible D gene (5 bases). CDR1 is SGHRS and CDR2 is YFSETQ in the germline V gene. Trimming cost V 0 bases and J 6 bases, with 11 bases left between them. The CDR3 is 14 residues long. The CDR3 here is CASSLARADDTQYF. The DNA for the CDR3 is TGCGCCAGCAGCTTGGCCAGGGCTGACGATACGCAGTATTTT.

The gene calls are TRBV9 and TRBJ2-7; D unresolved. The CDR3 is 14 residues long. The V end was cut by 1 base, the J end by 4 bases, with 12 bases between. Germline V lookup: CDR1 SGDLS, CDR2 YYNGEE. The CDR3 region has the DNA TGTGCCAGCAGCGTATCCTACCCCCCGTACGAGCAGTACTTC. As protein: CASSVSYPPYEQYF.

V usage is TRBV12-3 or TRBV12-4 and J usage is TRBJ1-1, with 7 nucleotides matching TRBD1. This CDR3 has 13 residues. V lost 7 bases to trimming and J lost 7 bases; unmatched junction nucleotides: 9. CDR3 nucleotide sequence: TGTGCCAGCACCTCTTCAGGGGGGCGTGAAGCTTTCTTT. Protein product: CASTSSGGREAFF.

The chain carries TRBV27 and TRBJ1-1; a possible D gene is TRBD1 (6 bases). Trimming took 7 bases from V and 3 from J, leaving 24 bases between them. The V gene's germline CDR1 is MNHEY and CDR2 SMNVEV (reference sequence). CDR3 length: 17 amino acids. The CDR3 DNA is TGTGCCAGCACTCCCTTGGGGAGGGGGATTCTTGACACTGAAGCTTTCTTT. Amino acid sequence: CASTPLGRGILDTEAFF.

This chain joins TRBV7-7 and TRBJ2-5; D perhaps matches TRBD2 (5 bases). The germline V and J ends were trimmed by 1 base and 7 bases, with 7 bases remaining between them. CDR1 and CDR2 (germline): SSHAT, FNYEAQ (reference sequence). The CDR3 consists of 12 residues. The CDR3 spells CASSLDEGTQYF. The CDR3 bases are TGTGCCAGCAGCTTAGATGAGGGGACCCAGTACTTC.

The J gene is TRBJ2-3, the V gene TRBV29-1; TRBD2 matches at 15 bases. The CDR3 extends over 15 amino acids. Germline-derived CDR1 and CDR2 are SQVTM and ANQGSEA. Trimming at V came to 7 bases and at J to 0 bases, leaving 2 bases not matched to a gene. In DNA, the CDR3 is TGCAGCGCCGGACTAGCGGGAGGGAGCACAGATACGCAGTATTTT. Encoded protein: CSAGLAGGSTDTQYF.

V usage is TRBV7-8 and J usage is TRBJ1-4; D ambiguous. Germline lookup yields CDR1 SGHVS and CDR2 FQNEAQ. This CDR3 region has 17 residues. V was cut by 5 bases and J by 0 bases, with 16 bases left in between. The CDR3 DNA is TGTGCCAGCAGCCAAGATCAACCGCAGGCAACTAATGAAAAACTGTTTTTT. Protein: CASSQDQPQATNEKLFF.

This chain uses TRBV9 with TRBJ2-1; TRBD2 aligns across 7 bases. Germline V CDR1 and CDR2: SGDLS, YYNGEE. The CDR3 is 13 amino acids. J gave up 10 bases and V 3 bases, and 7 bases lay outside the gene matches. The CDR3 is CASSAREPREQFF. DNA of the CDR3: TGTGCCAGCAGCGCGCGGGAGCCCCGCGAGCAGTTCTTC. The full variable domain, its missing parts supplied by reference TRBV9 and TRBJ2-1, is DSGVTQTPKHLITATGQRVTLRCSPRSGDLSVYWYQQSLDQGLQFLIQYYNGEERAKGNILERFSAQQFPDLHSELNLSSLELGDSALYFCASSAREPREQFFGPGTRLTVL.

This clone was observed a handful of times. V usage is TRBV7-9 and J usage is TRBJ1-2; 12 positions agree with TRBD1. CDR1 and CDR2 from the germline V gene are SEHNR and FQNEAQ (reference sequence). Losses at the gene ends were 6 bases for V and 7 bases for J; bases not matched to a gene: 12. The CDR3 extends over 16 amino acids. CDR3 nucleotides: TGTGCCAGCAGGAACCGGGACAGGGGGCGGCTTACTGGCTACACCTTC. This codes for CASRNRDRGRLTGYTF.